These 27 T cell receptor beta chains came from one sample sequenced in a study of cytomegalovirus exposure and HLA in healthy donors. Vbeta (60) and Jbeta (13) primers were used in the PCR. Sequenced by immunoSEQ multiplex PCR; TCRdb stores in-frame clones only, minus some. The repertoire includes hundreds of thousands of clones, roughly two thirds of them detected once, and 2% to 2.5% sits in the top ten. Material: PBMCs. These receptors came from a female donor in good health and CMV-seronegative.

V usage is TRBV5-6 and J usage is TRBJ2-3; TRBD2 might be the D (7 bases). The germline V gene encodes CDR1 SGHDT and CDR2 YYEEEE. V lost 4 bases and J 2 bases, leaving 23 bases between the germline ends. The CDR3 covers 18 residues. The CDR3 sequence is CASSLPRGRVAFTDTQYF. For the CDR3, the DNA is TGTGCCAGCAGCCTCCCAAGGGGGAGGGTCGCCTTCACAGATACGCAGTATTTT.

This rearrangement joins TRBV27 to TRBJ2-7; no clear D gene. Germline CDR1 is MNHEY and CDR2 is SMNVEV (reference sequence). This CDR3 region has 15 residues. V was pared by 2 bases and J by 4 bases, with 15 bases between. The chain's CDR3 is CASSLTPSVAYEQYF. The CDR3 region has the DNA TGTGCCAGCAGTTTAACCCCTTCGGTCGCTTACGAGCAGTACTTC.

The chain recombines TRBV10-2 with TRBJ2-3; the match to TRBD2 covers 7 bases. CDR1 and CDR2 from the germline V gene are WSHSY and SAAADI. CDR3 size: 14 residues. V lost 8 bases and J lost 0; bases outside the gene matches: 5. The DNA for the CDR3 is TGCGCCAGCGGGACTACTCCAAGCACAGATACGCAGTATTTT. Its protein product is CASGTTPSTDTQYF.

V usage is TRBV21-1 and J usage is TRBJ2-7; no DNA check was done on the table's D call, TRBD2. TRBV21-1 is deemed a pseudogene. The CDR3 covers 17 residues. CDR3 in amino acids: CASSKDPGGSGRVEQYF. The CDR3 nucleotides are TGTGCCAGCAGCAAAGACCCCGGGGGCAGCGGGAGGGTAGAGCAGTACTTC.

The chain is built from TRBV10-3 and TRBJ2-1; no reliable D call. The germline CDR1 and CDR2 sequences are ENHRY and SYGVKD. The length of the CDR3 is 16 residues. Trimming pared 4 bases from V and 0 bases from J, leaving 13 bases between. For the CDR3, the DNA is TGTGCCATCAGTGGGGTGAGCGTCGACTCCTACAATGAGCAGTTCTTC. Its protein is CAISGVSVDSYNEQFF.

This chain connects TRBV28 to TRBJ1-5, with TRBD1 matching 8 bases. The CDR3 covers 18 residues. Germline trimming cut 5 bases from V and 1 base from J; bases unmatched to any gene: 13. CDR1 and CDR2 from the germline V gene are MDHEN and SYDVKM. The DNA of the CDR3 is TGTGCCAGCAGTCCCAGGGGGCGTTTGTTTGGCAGCAATCAGCCCCAGCATTTT. This gives the protein CASSPRGRLFGSNQPQHF. Using reference TRBV28 and TRBJ1-5 for the parts outside the CDR3, the full variable domain is DVKVTQSSRYLVKRTGEKVFLECVQDMDHENMFWYRQDPGLGLRLIYFSYDVKMKEKGDIPEGYSVSREKKERFSLILESASTNQTSMYLCASSPRGRLFGSNQPQHFGDGTRLSIL.

V and J are TRBV28 and TRBJ2-7; D is possibly TRBD1 (6 bases). CDR1 MDHEN and CDR2 SYDVKM come from the germline V gene. The CDR3 is made up of 13 amino acids. Trimming removed 7 bases at V and 5 bases at J, with 15 bases between. The CDR3 region is CASIYTGSHEQYF. The CDR3 region has the DNA TGTGCCAGCATCTATACAGGGAGCCACGAGCAGTACTTC. Full variable domain (rest looked up from reference TRBV28 and TRBJ2-7): DVKVTQSSRYLVKRTGEKVFLECVQDMDHENMFWYRQDPGLGLRLIYFSYDVKMKEKGDIPEGYSVSREKKERFSLILESASTNQTSMYLCASIYTGSHEQYFGPGTRLTVT.

J is TRBJ2-7 and V is TRBV28; D gene ambiguous. This CDR3 has 14 amino acids. Trimming stripped 6 bases from V and 3 bases from J, with 15 bases between. The germline CDR1 and CDR2 sequences are MDHEN and SYDVKM. CDR3 region: CASSLALPLYEQYF. CDR3 DNA sequence: TGTGCCAGCAGCTTGGCACTACCCCTCTACGAGCAGTACTTC.

This clone was detected only a few times. J is TRBJ1-5 and V is TRBV27; the D is unclear. The CDR3 runs 14 residues. CDR1 and CDR2 (germline): MNHEY, SMNVEV (reference sequence). With 3 bases removed from V and 6 bases from J, the gap between germline ends came to 12 bases. CDR3 in amino acids: CASSFIGGGQPQHF. The CDR3 DNA follows: TGTGCCAGCAGTTTCATAGGTGGAGGTCAGCCCCAGCATTTT.

The chain links TRBV9 to TRBJ2-7; TRBD2 aligns across 9 bases. From germline, CDR1 is SGDLS and CDR2 YYNGEE. CDR3 size: 15 residues. Trimming removed 3 bases from V and 2 bases from J; junction bases left unmatched: 6. The CDR3 loop is CASSGRLAAAYEQYF. CDR3 nucleotide sequence: TGTGCCAGCAGCGGACGACTAGCGGCCGCCTACGAGCAGTACTTC.

This clone was seen only once. This sequence joins TRBV6-5 and TRBJ1-4, with D possibly being TRBD1 (5 bases). This CDR3 contains 12 residues. Trimming left V 8 bases short and J 3 bases short, with 7 bases between. Germline V gives CDR1 MNHEY, CDR2 SVGAGI. CDR3 DNA: TGTGCCAGCCACAGGCCTAATGAAAAACTGTTTTTT. Its translation is CASHRPNEKLFF.

J is TRBJ2-6 and V is TRBV2, with 7 nucleotides matching TRBD1. This CDR3 is 15 amino acids long. The ends lost 6 bases at V and 4 bases at J; junction bases unmatched: 6. The germline V gene has CDR1 SNHLY and CDR2 FYNNEI. CDR3 protein: CASRQGPEGANVLTF. DNA for the CDR3: TGTGCCAGCAGACAGGGGCCAGAGGGGGCCAACGTCCTGACTTTC.

The chain recombines TRBV6-1 with TRBJ2-3; unclear D gene. Germline CDR1 is MNHNS and CDR2 is SASEGT. The CDR3 loop spans 14 amino acids. Trimming removed 7 bases from V and 1 base from J, with 12 bases in between. CDR3 protein: CASKRVGGTDTQYF. For the CDR3, the DNA is TGTGCCAGCAAAAGAGTAGGAGGCACAGATACGCAGTATTTT.

The chain couples TRBV18 to TRBJ1-1; 7 bases are shared with TRBD1. This CDR3 is built from 16 residues. Germline V gene sequence: CDR1 KGHSH, CDR2 LQKENI. Trimming cost V 3 bases and J 0 bases; bases outside gene matches: 7. CDR3 in amino acids: CASSPRQGSLNTEAFF. The CDR3 nucleotides read TGTGCCAGCTCACCGAGACAGGGAAGTTTGAACACTGAAGCTTTCTTT.

The J gene is TRBJ1-2, the V gene TRBV27, with D maybe TRBD1 (5 bases). The CDR3 covers 13 residues. V was shortened by 3 bases and J by 7 bases, with 12 bases between the two germline ends. Germline V gene data show CDR1 as MNHEY and CDR2 as SMNVEV (reference sequence). DNA of the CDR3: TGTGCCAGCAGTTTTGCAGGGATGATTGGCTACACCTTC. Amino acids: CASSFAGMIGYTF.

CDR3 nucleotides: TGCGCCAGCAGCCCCTATTCGCGCGGGAGTCGGGAGACCCAGTACTTC. Protein sequence: CASSPYSRGSRETQYF. This sequence joins TRBV5-1 and TRBJ2-5; TRBD2 aligns across 7 bases. This CDR3 has 16 amino acids. Trimming at V came to 4 bases and at J to 5 bases, leaving 14 bases not matched to a gene. CDR1 SGHRS and CDR2 YFSETQ come from the germline V gene.

The chain carries TRBV9 and TRBJ2-1; 14 bases are shared with TRBD2. The ends lost 2 bases at V and 8 bases at J; junction bases unmatched: 3. Germline CDR1 and CDR2: SGDLS and YYNGEE. The CDR3 totals 15 residues. CDR3 sequence (DNA): TGTGCCAGCAGCGTCGGGACTAGCGGGAGAGATGAGCAGTTCTTC. Its protein product is CASSVGTSGRDEQFF.

V and J are TRBV29-1 and TRBJ2-2; D is unresolved. The germline V and J ends were trimmed by 7 bases and 7 bases, with 7 bases remaining between them. This CDR3 is built from 10 residues. CDR1 SQVTM and CDR2 ANQGSEA come from the germline V gene. In nucleotides, the CDR3 is TGCAGCGCCGGTAGCGGGGAGCTGTTTTTT. It translates to CSAGSGELFF.

The chain has TRBV5-6 and TRBJ1-2; weak D call: TRBD1 (5 bases). Germline loops: CDR1 SGHDT, CDR2 YYEEEE. Trimming removed 7 bases from V and 3 bases from J, with 13 bases in between. This CDR3 has 13 residues. The CDR3 spells CASLGPGDYGYTF. The DNA for the CDR3 is TGTGCCAGCCTCGGGCCGGGGGACTATGGCTACACCTTC. The variable domain in full, with the rest retrieved from reference TRBV5-6 and TRBJ1-2, is DAGVTQSPTHLIKTRGQQVTLRCSPKSGHDTVSWYQQALGQGPQFIFQYYEEEERQRGNFPDRFSGHQFPNYSSELNVNALLLGDSALYLCASLGPGDYGYTFGSGTRLTVV.

The V and J genes are TRBV11-2 and TRBJ2-3; a possible D gene is TRBD2 (6 bases). The germline gives CDR1 SGHAT, CDR2 FQNNGV. This CDR3 comprises 17 residues. V lost 5 bases to trimming and J lost 2 bases, with 20 bases between them. The CDR3 coding sequence is TGTGCCAGCAGCCGCCGTGTGGGTAGCGGAGTCACAGATACGCAGTATTTT. This translates into CASSRRVGSGVTDTQYF. The complete variable domain, with remaining parts taken from reference TRBV11-2 and TRBJ2-3, reads EAGVAQSPRYKIIEKRQSVAFWCNPISGHATLYWYQQILGQGPKLLIQFQNNGVVDDSQLPKDRFSAERLKGVDSTLKIQPAKLEDSAVYLCASSRRVGSGVTDTQYFGPGTRLTVL.

This clone was found once. This chain uses TRBV29-1 with TRBJ1-1; D remains unclear. The CDR3 is 11 residues long. The germline CDR1 and CDR2 sequences are SQVTM and ANQGSEA. V dropped 4 bases and J dropped 1 base, with 4 bases sitting between them. CDR3 protein: CSVGENTEAFF. CDR3 sequence (DNA): TGCAGCGTTGGCGAGAACACTGAAGCTTTCTTT.

This clone was seen only a few times. The V gene is TRBV19, the J gene TRBJ1-1, with D tentatively TRBD1 (6 bases). Germline assignment: CDR1 LNHDA and CDR2 SQIVND (reference sequence). This CDR3 has 17 residues. Trimming removed 6 bases at V and 1 base at J, with 21 bases between. CDR3 nucleotide sequence: TGTGCCAGTAGCAACGACAGGAGTCAAGTGTGGAACACTGAAGCTTTCTTT. Translated: CASSNDRSQVWNTEAFF.

V and J are TRBV7-9 and TRBJ1-2; no clear D. Trimming removed 3 bases from V and 0 bases from J, with 8 bases in between. Germline V gene data show CDR1 as SEHNR and CDR2 as FQNEAQ (reference sequence). This CDR3 is 14 amino acids long. The CDR3 here is CASSFTVTNYGYTF. DNA for the CDR3: TGTGCCAGCAGCTTTACAGTGACTAACTATGGCTACACCTTC.

This clone was counted a few times. The rearrangement uses TRBV6-5 and TRBJ2-7; 7 nucleotides agree with TRBD2. V gave up 3 bases and J gave up 0 bases; unmatched junction bases: 5. This CDR3 has 15 residues. Germline-derived CDR1 and CDR2 are MNHEY and SVGAGI. CDR3 nucleotide sequence: TGTGCCAGCAGTTATGAGGGAGGGAGCTCCTACGAGCAGTACTTC. This encodes CASSYEGGSSYEQYF.

The chain employs TRBV7-2 and TRBJ1-4; 7 bases are shared with TRBD1. Germline values: CDR1 SGHTA, CDR2 FQGNSA. J gave up 7 bases and V 2 bases, and 10 bases lay outside the gene matches. CDR3 size: 16 residues. CDR3 bases: TGTGCCAGCAGCTTATTGGCCCCGGGACAGCGTGAAAAACTGTTTTTT. Its protein product is CASSLLAPGQREKLFF.

A single count supports this clone. The V call is TRBV5-5, the J call TRBJ2-4; 9 positions agree with TRBD1. The J segment lost 6 bases and the V segment lost 4 bases, leaving 5 bases of the junction unmatched. The CDR3 has 14 residues. Germline CDR1 SGHKS, CDR2 YYEKEE (reference sequence). The CDR3 sequence is CASSPGQGRNIQYF. CDR3 sequence (DNA): TGTGCCAGCAGCCCGGGACAGGGCCGAAACATTCAGTACTTC.

This chain links TRBV4-1 with TRBJ2-2; TRBD2 matches 9 bases. Germline V gene sequence: CDR1 MGHRA, CDR2 YSYEKL. The V and J ends lost 0 bases and 5 bases, in that order; junction bases with no gene match: 4. The CDR3 runs to 16 residues. Written as DNA, the CDR3 is TGCGCCAGCAGCCAAGATAGCGGGAGTAATACCGGGGAGCTGTTTTTT. Translated: CASSQDSGSNTGELFF.